This TCR beta chain emerged from a study of blood T cell repertoires in COVID-19. About the study: In each case, the material was cDNA or gDNA derived from T cells, B-cell-depleted T cells, or PBMCs.

The ends lost 0 bases at V and 5 bases at J; junction bases unmatched: 5. The CDR3 contains 15 residues. Germline CDR1 and CDR2: PRHDT and FYEKMQ (reference sequence). Repertoires were generated with immunoSEQ multiplex PCR, while TCRdb's copy carries only in-frame clones and drops some. This table has 190,000 or so clones, 85% appearing once. Participant-given clinical history determined each cohort assignment. This clonotype was sampled from a man in his forties or fifties who had recovered from COVID-19. The V gene is TRBV13, the J gene TRBJ2-7; 9 nucleotides match TRBD2. The source material was PBMCs or T cells enriched from blood (not recorded which). This chain's CDR3 is CASSLGLSGSDEQYF. DNA for the CDR3: TGTGCCAGCAGCTTAGGGCTTAGCGGGAGTGACGAGCAGTACTTC.